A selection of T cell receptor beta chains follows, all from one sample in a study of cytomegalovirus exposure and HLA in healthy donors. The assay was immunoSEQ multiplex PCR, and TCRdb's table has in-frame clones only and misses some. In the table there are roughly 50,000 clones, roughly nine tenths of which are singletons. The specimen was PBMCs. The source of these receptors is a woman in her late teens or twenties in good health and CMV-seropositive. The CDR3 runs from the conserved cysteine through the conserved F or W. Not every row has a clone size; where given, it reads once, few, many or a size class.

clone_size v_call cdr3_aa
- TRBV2 CASTGQNTEAFF
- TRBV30 CAWGAIGPSTDTQYF
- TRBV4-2 CASSPRQGDDQPQHF
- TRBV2 CASSGHGGNYGYTF
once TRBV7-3 CASSPTLQGVGTDTQYF
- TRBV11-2 CASSRSGLSGNTIYF
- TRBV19 CASSISGAGSNEQFF
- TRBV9 CASSSRLRTEAFF
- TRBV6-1 CASSEGGQLWANVLTF
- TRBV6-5 CASSYRDSGSGNTIYF
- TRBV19 CASSIAVTGELFF
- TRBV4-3 CASSQDREAYEQYF
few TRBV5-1 CASSTESGQPQHF
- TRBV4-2 CASSQDHGASSYEQYF
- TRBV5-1 CASSSQGAVLSGANVLTF
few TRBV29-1 CSALAGGLPEQYF
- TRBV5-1 CASSVRPGLLNTEAFF
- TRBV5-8 CASSSRTGGSNYGYTF
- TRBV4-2 CASSQEWDRGNQPQHF
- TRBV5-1 CASSLVLAGLETQYF
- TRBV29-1 CSAFRQGRRGYTF
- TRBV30 CAWSPGASTDTQYF
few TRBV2 CATYQGMNTEAFF
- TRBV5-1 CASSPSAGGQETQYF
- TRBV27 CASSPAGGTEAFF
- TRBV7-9 CASSLAGPGVTQYF
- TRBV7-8 CASSLAGGQGAVETQYF
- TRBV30 CAWQLNSNQPQHF
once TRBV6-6 CASREQTGHSNQPQHF
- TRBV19 CASSIPWAGAGNTIYF
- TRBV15 CATSRDPPGQFSADTQYF
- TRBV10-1 CASSVDGMTEAFF
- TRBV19 CASSGRKNEKLFF
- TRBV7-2 CASSLEGGAGGYTF
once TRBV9 CASSVEARFEVDEQYF
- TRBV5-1 CASSWGPTNTEAFF
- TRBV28 CASSLPGQLSNQPQHF
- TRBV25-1 CASSDTKGGNTEAFF
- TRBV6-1 CASSYEKSYEQYF
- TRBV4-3 CASSQERGTQETQYF
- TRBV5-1 CASSRSQGFHEQYF
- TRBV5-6 CASSLEQGTEAFF
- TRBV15 CATSRTFGGKSTEAFF
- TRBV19 CASNDGLAGDGEQYF
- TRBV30 CAWSREGLYGYTF
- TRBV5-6 CASSLQGSGNQPQHF
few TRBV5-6 CASSMAGDSPLHF
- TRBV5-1 CASSNGGQVYGYTF
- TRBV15 CATSRVAGATGELFF
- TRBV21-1 CASSKARGKASEAFF
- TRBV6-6 CASSWGGNTEAFF
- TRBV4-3 CASSQDSGTGPETQYF
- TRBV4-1 CASSQDQSGTYNSPLHF
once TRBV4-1 CASSQGRLSTINEQFF
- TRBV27 CASSSNRPGAGGYTF
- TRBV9 CASSVGETSGNTIYF
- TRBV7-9 CASRRAGATAGELFF
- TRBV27 CASTNYQGAQKIGELFF